This T cell receptor beta chain was profiled in a study of tumor-infiltrating lymphocytes in oesophageal squamous cell carcinoma. The CDR3 covers 14 residues. CDR1 SGHTA and CDR2 FQGNSA come from the germline V gene. TCRdb passed the PCR reads through MiXCR, listing each CDR3 protein once. The sample includes 15,000 to 20,000 distinct CDR3 sequences, 44% of them seen just once. The V call is TRBV7-2, the J call TRBJ2-7, with a possible D match to TRBD2 (5 bases). The closer fit of TRBJ2-1 to the DNA end suggests the J call may be wrong. This TCR derives from a female donor with esophageal squamous cell carcinoma. Sequenced material: blood. DNA for the CDR3: TGTGCCAGCAGCTTTTTGATTAGCGTCAATGAGCAGTTCTTC. This encodes CASSFLISVNEQFF.